This T cell receptor beta chain stems from a study of T cells in Graves' hyperthyroidism and ophthalmopathy. Germline V lookup: CDR1 GTSNPN, CDR2 SVGIG (reference sequence). This CDR3 contains 13 residues. V dropped 3 bases and J dropped 3 bases, with 11 bases sitting between them. RNA transcripts served as the template for amplifying TCR beta CDR3 regions. The TCR CDR3 was amplified in a first-round RT-PCR using the HTBI primer set. TCRdb reanalysed the multiplex PCR reads using MiXCR and keeps one entry per CDR3 protein. The repertoire holds around 300,000 distinct CDR3 sequences, with about 20% as singletons. There are many counts of this clonotype.

The sample consisted of blood. The TCR originated in a man younger than 45 with Graves' ophthalmopathy. The chain links TRBV30 to TRBJ1-1; possible D gene TRBD1, 5 bases. The CDR3 coding sequence is TGTGCCTGGAGCCGGGACCGCGACACTGAAGCTTTCTTT. Protein product: CAWSRDRDTEAFF.